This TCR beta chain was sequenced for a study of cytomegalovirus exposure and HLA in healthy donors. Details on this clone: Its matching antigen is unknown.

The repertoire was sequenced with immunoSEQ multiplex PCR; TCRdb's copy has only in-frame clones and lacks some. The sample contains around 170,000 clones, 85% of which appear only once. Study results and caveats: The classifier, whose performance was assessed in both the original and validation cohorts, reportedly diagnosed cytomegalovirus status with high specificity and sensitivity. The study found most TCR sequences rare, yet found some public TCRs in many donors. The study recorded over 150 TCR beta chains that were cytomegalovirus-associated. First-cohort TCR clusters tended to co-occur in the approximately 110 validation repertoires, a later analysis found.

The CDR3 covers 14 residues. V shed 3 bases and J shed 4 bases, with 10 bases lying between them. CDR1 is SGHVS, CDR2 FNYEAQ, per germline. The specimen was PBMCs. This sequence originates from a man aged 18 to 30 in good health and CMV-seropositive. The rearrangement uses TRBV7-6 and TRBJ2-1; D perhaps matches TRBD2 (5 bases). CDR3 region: CASSFEGSYNEQFF. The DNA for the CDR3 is TGTGCCAGCAGCTTTGAGGGTTCGTACAATGAGCAGTTCTTC.